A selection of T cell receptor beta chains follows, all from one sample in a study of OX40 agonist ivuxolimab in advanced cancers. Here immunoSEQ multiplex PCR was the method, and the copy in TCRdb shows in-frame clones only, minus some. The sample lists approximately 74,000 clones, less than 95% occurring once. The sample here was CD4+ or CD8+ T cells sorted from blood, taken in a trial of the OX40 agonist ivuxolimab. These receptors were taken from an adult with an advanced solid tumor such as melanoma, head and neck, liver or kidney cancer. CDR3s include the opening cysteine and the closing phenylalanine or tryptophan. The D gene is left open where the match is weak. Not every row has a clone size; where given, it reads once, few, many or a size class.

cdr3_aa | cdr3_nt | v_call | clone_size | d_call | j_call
CSVGTGLISSYEQYF | TGCAGCGTGGGGACAGGCCTGATTAGCTCCTACGAGCAGTACTTC | TRBV29-1 | - | TRBD1 | TRBJ2-7
CAWSVTSGGYNEQFF | TGTGCCTGGAGTGTAACTAGCGGGGGCTACAATGAGCAGTTCTTC | TRBV30 | - | TRBD2 | TRBJ2-1
CASSFSGQANTGELFF | TGTGCCAGCAGTTTTTCGGGACAGGCGAACACCGGGGAGCTGTTTTTT | TRBV11-1 | - | TRBD1 | TRBJ2-2
CASRAWQPARTF | TGTGCCAGCAGGGCCTGGCAGCCGGCGCGCACCTTC | TRBV2 | few | - | TRBJ1-2
CASSLVAGGLYNEQFF | TGCGCCAGCAGCTTGGTTGCGGGAGGCCTCTACAATGAGCAGTTCTTC | TRBV5-1 | - | TRBD2 | TRBJ2-1
CASSQLTSGGAQQYF | TGTGCCAGCAGCCAACTGACTAGCGGGGGGGCCCAGCAGTATTTT | TRBV14 | - | TRBD2 | TRBJ2-3
CASSLAPASGAPLQETQYF | TGTGCTAGCAGCTTAGCCCCAGCTAGCGGGGCGCCCCTACAAGAGACCCAGTACTTC | TRBV7-7 | - | TRBD2 | TRBJ2-5
CASSYLDSYGYTF | TGTGCCAGCAGTTACCTGGACAGCTATGGCTACACCTTC | TRBV6-5 | - | - | TRBJ1-2
CASSPGAPSSYNEQFF | TGTGCCAGCAGCCCCGGGGCACCGAGCTCCTACAATGAGCAGTTCTTC | TRBV5-4 | few | - | TRBJ2-1
CASSERVTEAFF | TGTGCCAGCAGTGAACGGGTTACTGAAGCTTTCTTT | TRBV6-1 | - | - | TRBJ1-1
CASRQGPEAFF | TGTGCCAGCAGGCAAGGGCCAGAAGCTTTCTTT | TRBV2 | - | - | TRBJ1-1
CASSSSGGVYNEQFF | TGTGCCAGCAGCTCTAGCGGGGGGGTTTATAATGAGCAGTTCTTC | TRBV7-3 | - | TRBD2 | TRBJ2-1
CASSPDLGDTEAFF | TGTGCCAGCTCACCGGACCTGGGGGACACTGAAGCTTTCTTT | TRBV18 | - | - | TRBJ1-1
CASRDSSIYGYTF | TGTGCCAGCAGAGACAGCTCCATCTATGGCTACACCTTC | TRBV28 | - | - | TRBJ1-2
CASRGLNTEAFF | TGTGCCAGCCGGGGGTTGAACACTGAAGCTTTCTTT | TRBV5-4 | - | - | TRBJ1-1
CATSTVRGTGELFF | TGTGCCACCAGTACAGTCAGGGGTACCGGGGAGCTGTTTTTT | TRBV15 | - | - | TRBJ2-2
CASSLGFGRGIVHEQYF | TGTGCCAGCAGCTTAGGTTTCGGCAGGGGAATCGTCCACGAGCAGTACTTC | TRBV7-2 | - | - | TRBJ2-7
CASRLQGNQPQHF | TGTGCCAGCAGACTACAAGGCAATCAGCCCCAGCATTTT | TRBV4-2 | - | - | TRBJ1-5
CASAINRDSLYGYTF | TGTGCCAGCGCGATAAACCGGGACTCTCTCTATGGCTACACCTTC | TRBV27 | - | - | TRBJ1-2
CASSPQLAGGPEQFF | TGTGCCAGCAGCCCCCAACTAGCAGGAGGGCCTGAGCAGTTCTTC | TRBV4-2 | - | - | TRBJ2-1
CASSFWNQPQHF | TGTGCCAGCAGTTTTTGGAATCAGCCCCAGCATTTT | TRBV28 | few | - | TRBJ1-5
CAWRGSWDSPLHF | TGTGCCTGGAGGGGGTCTTGGGATTCACCCCTCCACTTT | TRBV30 | - | - | TRBJ1-6
CASSMSGYREQFF | TGTGCCAGTAGTATGAGTGGGTACCGGGAGCAGTTCTTC | TRBV19 | - | - | TRBJ2-1
CASSETGTGLSTDTQYF | TGTGCCAGCAGTGAAACCGGGACAGGATTAAGCACAGATACGCAGTATTTT | TRBV2 | - | TRBD1 | TRBJ2-3
CASSADSEAFF | TGTGCCAGCAGCGCAGACAGTGAAGCTTTCTTT | TRBV5-6 | - | - | TRBJ1-1
CASSLGVDRGEKLFF | TGCGCCAGCAGCTTGGGGGTGGACAGAGGGGAAAAACTGTTTTTT | TRBV5-1 | - | - | TRBJ1-4
CASSLVSQVTDTQYF | TGTGCCAGCAGCTTAGTAAGTCAGGTCACAGATACGCAGTATTTT | TRBV7-8 | - | - | TRBJ2-3
CASSIDRGPYEQYF | TGTGCCAGTAGTATAGATAGAGGGCCCTACGAGCAGTACTTC | TRBV19 | once | - | TRBJ2-7
CASSLRPVASGYFYEQYF | TGTGCCAGCAGTCTACGGCCCGTGGCTAGCGGGTATTTCTACGAGCAGTACTTC | TRBV27 | - | TRBD2 | TRBJ2-7
CASSLDPSRQGSGANVLTF | TGTGCCAGCAGCTTAGATCCGTCGAGACAGGGGTCTGGGGCCAACGTCCTGACTTTC | TRBV11-2 | - | TRBD1 | TRBJ2-6
CASSMDLAGVSDEQFF | TGTGCCAGTAGTATGGACCTAGCGGGAGTCTCTGATGAGCAGTTCTTC | TRBV19 | - | TRBD2 | TRBJ2-1
CASRWTGAGELFF | TGTGCCAGCCGATGGACAGGGGCCGGGGAGCTGTTTTTT | TRBV6-1 | - | TRBD1 | TRBJ2-2
CASSFQGQGGETQYF | TGCGCCAGCAGCTTCCAAGGACAGGGAGGAGAGACCCAGTACTTC | TRBV5-1 | - | TRBD1 | TRBJ2-5
CASSQDFFEQYF | TGTGCCAGCAGCCAAGATTTCTTTGAGCAGTACTTC | TRBV14 | - | - | TRBJ2-7
CASSARTGESYGYTF | TGTGCCAGTAGTGCCCGGACAGGGGAATCCTATGGCTACACCTTC | TRBV19 | - | TRBD1 | TRBJ1-2
CSAETGATSGANVLTF | TGCAGCGCCGAGACAGGGGCGACCTCTGGGGCCAACGTCCTGACTTTC | TRBV29-1 | - | TRBD1 | TRBJ2-6
CASRWQNTGELFF | TGTGCCAGCAGGTGGCAGAACACCGGGGAGCTGTTTTTT | TRBV9 | - | - | TRBJ2-2
CASSERPGQVKGEQYF | TGTGCCAGCAGTGAACGGCCTGGACAGGTAAAGGGCGAGCAGTACTTC | TRBV6-1 | - | TRBD1 | TRBJ2-7
CASSIGRETQYF | TGTGCCAGCAGTATAGGGCGGGAGACCCAGTACTTC | TRBV11-3 | - | - | TRBJ2-5
CASSFAAGGLGTQYF | TGTGCCAGCAGCTTCGCTGCGGGGGGCCTAGGTACGCAGTATTTT | TRBV13 | once | TRBD2 | TRBJ2-3
CASSRTGWRETQYF | TGTGCCAGCAGTCGGACAGGGTGGAGGGAGACCCAGTACTTC | TRBV27 | - | TRBD1 | TRBJ2-5
CASSAPGQDMYGYTF | TGTGCCAGCAGCGCTCCGGGACAGGACATGTATGGCTACACCTTC | TRBV7-9 | - | TRBD1 | TRBJ1-2
CASSWNPSGYYEQYF | TGTGCCAGCAGCTGGAACCCTAGCGGGTACTACGAGCAGTACTTC | TRBV5-4 | - | TRBD2 | TRBJ2-7
CTSRPPNSYEQYF | TGCACCAGCAGACCCCCGAATTCCTACGAGCAGTACTTC | TRBV1 | - | - | TRBJ2-7
CASSLAGQGKNYGYTF | TGTGCCAGCAGCTTAGCGGGCCAGGGGAAGAACTATGGCTACACCTTC | TRBV7-9 | - | - | TRBJ1-2
CASSYELTTGEAFF | TGCGCCAGCAGCTATGAACTGACAACGGGTGAAGCTTTCTTT | TRBV5-1 | few | - | TRBJ1-1
CSVGLAGGNGYTF | TGCAGCGTTGGATTAGCGGGGGGAAATGGCTACACCTTC | TRBV29-1 | - | - | TRBJ1-2
CALSGTSGRNEQFF | TGTGCCCTTAGCGGGACTAGCGGGAGAAATGAGCAGTTCTTC | TRBV10-3 | - | TRBD2 | TRBJ2-1
CASSFDGGQPQHF | TGTGCCAGCAGCTTCGATGGGGGTCAGCCCCAGCATTTT | TRBV5-6 | - | - | TRBJ1-5
CASSPTAGTGELFF | TGTGCCAGCTCTCCGACAGCAGGCACCGGGGAGCTGTTTTTT | TRBV18 | - | - | TRBJ2-2
CASSLPGSGNPKETQYF | TGTGCCAGCAGCTTGCCTGGTAGCGGGAACCCCAAAGAGACCCAGTACTTC | TRBV5-6 | - | TRBD2 | TRBJ2-5